The source of this T cell receptor beta chain is a study of CD8+ T cells in alopecia areata. Overall study: Patients received oral tofacitinib, 5 to 10 mg twice daily, for moderate-to-severe alopecia areata. People stayed on tofacitinib for 6 to 18 months, then stopped the drug for 6 months.

Noted treatment: oral pan-JAK inhibitor, 5-10 mg twice daily. cDNA serving as the sequencing template came from extracted, reverse transcribed RNA. This table comes from immunoSEQ multiplex PCR, and its TCRdb copy is limited to in-frame clones, with some not included. The table lists 85,000 to 110,000 clones, 70% to 90% of them singletons. The germline V gene encodes CDR1 MNHEY and CDR2 SMNVEV (reference sequence). V lost 2 bases and J 7 bases, leaving 14 bases between the germline ends. CDR3 length: 14 amino acids. This chain links TRBV27 with TRBJ2-5, with D tentatively TRBD2 (5 bases). The source of this sequence is a human donor with alopecia areata. The sample was CD8+ T cells sorted from blood, taken at approximately week 34, from a patient treated with tofacitinib. CDR3 coding DNA: TGTGCCAGCAGTTTAACTTCAAACCGGGGGACCCAGTACTTC. As protein: CASSLTSNRGTQYF.